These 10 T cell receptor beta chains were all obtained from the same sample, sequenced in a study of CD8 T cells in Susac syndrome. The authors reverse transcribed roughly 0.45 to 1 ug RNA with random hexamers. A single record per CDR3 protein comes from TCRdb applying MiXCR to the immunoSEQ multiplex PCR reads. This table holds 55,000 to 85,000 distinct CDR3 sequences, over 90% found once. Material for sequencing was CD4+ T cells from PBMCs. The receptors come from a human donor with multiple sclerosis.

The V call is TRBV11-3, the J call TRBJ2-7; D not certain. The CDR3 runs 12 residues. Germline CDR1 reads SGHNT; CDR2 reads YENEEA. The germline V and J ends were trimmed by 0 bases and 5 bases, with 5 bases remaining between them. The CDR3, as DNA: TGTGCCAGCAGCTTAGATGGTCACGAGCAGTACTTC. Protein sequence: CASSLDGHEQYF.

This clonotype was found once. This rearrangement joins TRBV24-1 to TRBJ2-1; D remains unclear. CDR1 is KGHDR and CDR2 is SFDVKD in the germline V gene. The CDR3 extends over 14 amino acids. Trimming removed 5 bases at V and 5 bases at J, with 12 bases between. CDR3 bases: TGTGCCACCAGTGCCCCCCTACTCAACAATGAGCAGTTCTTC. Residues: CATSAPLLNNEQFF.

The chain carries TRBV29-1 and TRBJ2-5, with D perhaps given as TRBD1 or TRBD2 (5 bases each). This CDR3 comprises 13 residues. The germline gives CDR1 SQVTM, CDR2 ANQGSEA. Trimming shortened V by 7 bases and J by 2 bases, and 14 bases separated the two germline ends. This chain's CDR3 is CSADPGPQETQYF. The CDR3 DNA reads TGCAGCGCCGACCCGGGACCGCAAGAGACCCAGTACTTC.

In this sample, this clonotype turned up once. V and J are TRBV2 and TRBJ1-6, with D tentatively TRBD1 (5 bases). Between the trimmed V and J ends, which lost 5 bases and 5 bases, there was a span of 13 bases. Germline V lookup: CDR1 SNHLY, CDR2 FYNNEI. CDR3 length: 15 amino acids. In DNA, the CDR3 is TGTGCCAGCAGTCCCCGGACACCAAATAATTCACCCCTCCACTTT. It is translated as CASSPRTPNNSPLHF.

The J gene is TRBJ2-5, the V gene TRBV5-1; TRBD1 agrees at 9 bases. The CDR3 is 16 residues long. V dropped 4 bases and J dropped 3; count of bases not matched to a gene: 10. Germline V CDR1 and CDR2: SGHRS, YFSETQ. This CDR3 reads CASSLRRDRAKETQYF. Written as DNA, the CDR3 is TGCGCCAGCAGCCTTAGGCGGGACAGGGCCAAAGAGACCCAGTACTTC.

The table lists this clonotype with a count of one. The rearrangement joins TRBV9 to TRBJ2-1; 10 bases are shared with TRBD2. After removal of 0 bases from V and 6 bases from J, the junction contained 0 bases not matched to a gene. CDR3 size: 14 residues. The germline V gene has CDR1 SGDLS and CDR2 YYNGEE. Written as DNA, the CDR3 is TGTGCCAGCAGCGTAGGGACTAGCGGCAATGAGCAGTTCTTC. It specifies CASSVGTSGNEQFF.

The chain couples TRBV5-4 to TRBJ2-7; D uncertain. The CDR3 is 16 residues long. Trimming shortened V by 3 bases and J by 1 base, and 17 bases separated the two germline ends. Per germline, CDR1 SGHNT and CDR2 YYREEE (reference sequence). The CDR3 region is CASSYDRLSLSYEQYF. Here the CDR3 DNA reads TGTGCCAGCAGCTACGATCGGCTCTCACTATCCTACGAGCAGTACTTC.

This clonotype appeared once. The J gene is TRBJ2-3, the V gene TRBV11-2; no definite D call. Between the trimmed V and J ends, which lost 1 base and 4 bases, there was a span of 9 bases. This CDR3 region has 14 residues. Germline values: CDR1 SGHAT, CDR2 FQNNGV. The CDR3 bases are TGTGCCAGCAGCTTAGGAGTGTCCCCAGATACGCAGTATTTT. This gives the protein CASSLGVSPDTQYF.

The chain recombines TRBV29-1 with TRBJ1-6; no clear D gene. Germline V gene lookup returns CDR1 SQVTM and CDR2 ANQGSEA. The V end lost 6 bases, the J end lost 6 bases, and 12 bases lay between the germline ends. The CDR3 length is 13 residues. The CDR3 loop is CSVAEVFNSPLHF. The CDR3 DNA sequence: TGCAGCGTGGCCGAAGTATTTAATTCACCCCTCCACTTT.

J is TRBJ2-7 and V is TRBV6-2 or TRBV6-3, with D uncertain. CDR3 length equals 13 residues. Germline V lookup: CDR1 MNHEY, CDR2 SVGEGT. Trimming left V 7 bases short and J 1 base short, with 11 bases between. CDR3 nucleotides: TGTGCCAGCAACAAGGCCCAGTCCTACGAGCAGTACTTC. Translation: CASNKAQSYEQYF.